One sample yielded the 8 T cell receptor beta chains listed below, sequenced in a study of vaccination effects on CD4 cells after COVID-19. TCRdb keeps only in-frame clones here, not all; method: immunoSEQ multiplex PCR. Among 60,000 to 90,000 clones listed, 75% to 85% were seen once. ViraFEST assay sequencing came after antigen-specific CD4+ T cells were expanded with viral peptide pools. Culture proceeded for approximately 10 days, and CD4+ T cells were then isolated. Each participant received a vaccine that was either BNT162b2 or mRNA-1273, given as two doses. Their antigen targets remain unknown. The source was CD4+ T cells from PBMCs cultured with HCoV-229E spike peptides, collected after COVID-19 vaccination. The receptors were sampled from a human donor who received a COVID-19 vaccine.

This rearrangement joins TRBV6-5 to TRBJ1-1; no firm D call. Germline V lookup: CDR1 MNHEY, CDR2 SVGAGI. The CDR3 has 16 residues. V lost 0 bases to trimming and J lost 0 bases, with 11 bases between them. This CDR3 is CASSYSDGEMNTEAFF. For the CDR3, the DNA is TGTGCCAGCAGTTACTCGGATGGGGAAATGAACACTGAAGCTTTCTTT.

This chain connects TRBV9 to TRBJ1-1, with D possibly matching TRBD1 (5 bases). V lost 0 bases and J lost 7, with 13 bases in between. Germline CDR1 is SGDLS and CDR2 is YYNGEE. CDR3 size: 14 residues. Written as DNA, the CDR3 is TGTGCCAGCAGCGTAGGAGGGGAAGGCGGTGAAGCTTTCTTT. It translates to CASSVGGEGGEAFF.

The CDR3 sequence: CASSLTSGTDTQYF. The CDR3 DNA follows: TGTGCCAGCAGCCTAACTAGCGGCACAGATACGCAGTATTTT. The genes are TRBV3-1 (or the pseudogene TRBV3-2) and TRBJ2-3; TRBD2 matches 7 bases. Germline CDR1 LGHDT, CDR2 YNNKEL (reference sequence). V trimming: 4 bases; J trimming: 1 base; junction bases outside the gene matches: 2. CDR3 size: 14 residues.

The V and J genes are TRBV11-3 and TRBJ1-1; TRBD1 matches at 7 bases. There are 16 residues in the CDR3. Trimming took 2 bases from V and 2 from J; bases not matched to a gene: 8. Germline V gene lookup returns CDR1 SGHNT and CDR2 YENEEA. The CDR3 sequence: CASSLRFQGGNTEAFF. CDR3 in DNA: TGTGCCAGCAGCTTAAGATTTCAGGGGGGAAACACTGAAGCTTTCTTT.

V is TRBV25-1 and J is TRBJ2-6; maybe TRBD2 (5 bases). The CDR3 is made up of 18 amino acids. Trimming removed 3 bases at V and 0 bases at J, with 15 bases between. Germline V lookup: CDR1 MGHDK, CDR2 SYGVNS. The DNA of the CDR3 is TGTGCCAGCAGTGATCCCGCTGGGAGCGGCTCTGGGGCCAACGTCCTGACTTTC. It yields the protein CASSDPAGSGSGANVLTF.

The genes are TRBV12-3 or TRBV12-4 and TRBJ2-3; D unclear. The CDR3 extends over 13 amino acids. Trimming pared 6 bases from V and 7 bases from J, leaving 14 bases between. The CDR3 DNA reads TGTGCCAGCAGCCGCCGGACGGAGAATACGCAGTATTTT. This sequence encodes CASSRRTENTQYF.

CDR3 in amino acids: CASSYRGHSLDEQYV. As DNA, the CDR3 is TGTGCCAGCAGTTACAGGGGACATTCTCTCGACGAGCAGTACGTC. The rearrangement links TRBV6-5 to TRBJ2-7; possibly TRBD1 for D (6 bases). Germline CDR1 MNHEY, CDR2 SVGAGI. Trimming stripped 2 bases from V and 5 bases from J, with 16 bases between. The CDR3 length is 15 residues.

The rearrangement links TRBV2 to TRBJ1-2; D might be TRBD1 (6 bases). V lost 9 bases to trimming and J lost 5 bases, with 16 bases between them. The length of the CDR3 is 13 residues. In germline, CDR1 is SNHLY, CDR2 FYNNEI. The CDR3, as DNA: TGTGCCAGTTCCCAGGGGAGCGGTTATGGCTACACCTTC. Translated: CASSQGSGYGYTF.